The text below deals with one T cell receptor beta chain. What it binds is not known. TCRdb re-analyzed the PCR reads through MiXCR. The sample records approximately 4,000 clones, around 23% being singletons. This sample stems from a study of metastatic and nonmetastatic thyroid tumors. Study summary: Thyroid patients, malignant and benign, had repertoires compared across blood and tumor or nodule tissue. Study findings and constraints: Benign nodules were reported to have significantly lower TCR beta diversity than malignant thyroid tumors, in blood and tumor.

Thyroid surgery was preceded by no treatment in any patient. Between the trimmed V and J ends, which lost 7 bases and 6 bases, there was a span of 21 bases. The V gene's germline CDR1 is MDHEN and CDR2 SYDVKM. This CDR3 is built from 15 residues. Sequencing input: tumor tissue. V is TRBV28 and J is TRBJ1-2; a possible D gene is TRBD1 (6 bases). The sequence came from a male donor with papillary thyroid cancer or a benign thyroid nodule (not recorded which). Some clones in this sample may be carry-over from other donors' samples. Here the CDR3 DNA reads TGTGCCAGCACTCCAGGACAGTTACAAGGCAATGGCTACACCTTC. Amino acid sequence: CASTPGQLQGNGYTF.